The present T cell receptor (beta chain) was sequenced within a study of regulatory and conventional T cells in breast cancer (dated by TCRdb to 2014 to 2015). As concerns this clonotype: Its binding antigen is unknown. Sequence at one end of the junction differs from germline and may be a read error.

Library generation was performed with PCR. TCRdb shows the sequencer as Illumina MiSeq. TCRdb handled the public reads itself, with Q25 trimming in fastp and clone calling in MiXCR, and kept productive beta chains. Records with the same CDR3 protein are collapsed into one entry carrying the most frequent genes and DNA. A total of 9,500 or so distinct CDR3 sequences appear in this sample, approximately 30% of them only once. The biggest ten clones account for under 7.5% of the sample. As encoded in the germline V gene, CDR1 is LGHNA while CDR2 is YSLEER. Taken from cysteine to phenylalanine, the CDR3 has 16 residues. The read is trimmed to its CDR3 DNA, 48 bases read in frame from base 1.

Sequenced sample: conventional T cells from blood. The TCR originated in a male donor in good health. The chain is made from TRBV4-3 and TRBJ2-2, with 12 central nucleotides matching TRBD2. The CDR3 reads as follows: CASSRGLAGTTGGLFF. The nucleotide sequence is given as TGCGCCAGCAGTCGAGGACTAGCGGGGACCACCGGGGGGCTGTTTTTT.